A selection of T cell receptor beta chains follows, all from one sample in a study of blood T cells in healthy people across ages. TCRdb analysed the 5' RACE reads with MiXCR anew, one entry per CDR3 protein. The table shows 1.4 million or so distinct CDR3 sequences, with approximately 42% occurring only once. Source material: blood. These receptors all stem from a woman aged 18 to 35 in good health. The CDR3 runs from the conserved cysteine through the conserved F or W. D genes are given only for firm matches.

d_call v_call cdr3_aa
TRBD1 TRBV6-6 CASSSSRTGNSYEQYF
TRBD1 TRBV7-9 CAYRDRSLYNEQFF
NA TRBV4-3 CASSQDRERNIQYF
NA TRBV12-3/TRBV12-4 CASSLQQGFNQPQHF
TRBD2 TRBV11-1 CASSFPTGGLTDTQYF
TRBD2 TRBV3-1 CASSKTSEDTQYF
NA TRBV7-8 CASSPSQLGDTQYF
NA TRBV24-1 CATSDPGGVRSTDTQYF
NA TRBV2 CASSEGGRSYEQYF
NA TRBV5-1 CASSLGLGPTMNTEAFF
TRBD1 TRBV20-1 CSATGTGRNIQYF
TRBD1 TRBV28 CASSFPTGLEEQYF
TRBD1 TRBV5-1 CASSSRTGNNYGYTF
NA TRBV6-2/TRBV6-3 CASSYSIPPPYNEQFF
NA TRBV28 CASSRFHEQYF
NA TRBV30 CAWSGAQGIQYF
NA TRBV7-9 CASSVPSSYNEQFF
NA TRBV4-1 CASSQSLRNEQYF
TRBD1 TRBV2 CATIDRGVYNEQFF
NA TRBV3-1 CANSQTFGQETQYF
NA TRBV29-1 CSVLEGDTYEQYF
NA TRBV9 CASSGQERHGYTF
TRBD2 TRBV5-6 CASSSWSGGADNEQFF
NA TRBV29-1 CSVYGGLGSFQETQYF
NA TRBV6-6 CASTLGRQAGNEKLFF
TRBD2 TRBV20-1 CSAPGLAEKYNEQFF
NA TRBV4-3 CASKGSYGYTF
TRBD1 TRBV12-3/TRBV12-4 CASSLRWTGTSAEAFF
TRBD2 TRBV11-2 CASSLDLAGGFSNEQYF
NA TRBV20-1 CSARKGEETQYF
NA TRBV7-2 CASSSITSTDTQYF
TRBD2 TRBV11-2 CASSLDLLAGGGIQYF
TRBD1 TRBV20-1 CSAQPRQGSQETQYF
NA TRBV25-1 CASWGPGYTEAFF
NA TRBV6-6 CASSYEVSPLHF
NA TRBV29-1 CSVELLGTDTQYF
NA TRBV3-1 CASSQRLPSRLFF
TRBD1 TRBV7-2 CASSLVGTGRILYF
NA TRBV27 CASSLFSGLNYEQYF
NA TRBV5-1 CASSLDRFGPDTEAFF
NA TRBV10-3 CAISETWGQPQHF
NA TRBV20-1 CSARDRGWGTSNTGELFF
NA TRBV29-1 CSVEDLADNYGYTF
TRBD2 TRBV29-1 CSVGREAVF
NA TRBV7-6 CASSWQAYNEQFF
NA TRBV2 CASSRTQEKLFF
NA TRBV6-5 CASSRGQHTAQPQHF
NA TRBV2 CVSSSDRAGVETQYF
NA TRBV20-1 CSAREVGFSLNTQYF
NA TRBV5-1 CASSWDGSYNEQFF
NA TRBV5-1 CASSPGRQSNYGYTF
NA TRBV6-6 CASRISGDTEAFF
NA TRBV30 CARGAGIINQETQYF
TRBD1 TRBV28 CASSLTGPSSPGDYGYTF
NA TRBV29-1 CSGVRIGADNEQFF
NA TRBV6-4 CASSEIEGADTQYF